This TCR beta chain was observed in a study of shared clonotypes between healthy human individuals. Study-wide context: CD4 naive and memory got three plates each, CD8 naive two, CD8 memory one.

Profiled with immunoSEQ multiplex PCR; TCRdb holds only in-frame clones, not every one. Among over a million clones listed, roughly 98.5% were seen once. Per germline, CDR1 MNHNS and CDR2 SASEGT. This CDR3 spans 15 amino acids. V shed 8 bases and J 0 bases; nucleotides not matched to a gene: 7. This TCR derives from a man aged 25 to 40 in good health. What was sequenced was naive CD4+ T cells sorted from blood. Subset denoted: CD45RA+ positively selected. The chain recombines TRBV6-1 with TRBJ1-5, with TRBD1 matching over 7 bases. The CDR3 nucleotides read TGTGCCAGCCTCGACAGGGACTATAGCAATCAGCCCCAGCATTTT. Translation: CASLDRDYSNQPQHF.